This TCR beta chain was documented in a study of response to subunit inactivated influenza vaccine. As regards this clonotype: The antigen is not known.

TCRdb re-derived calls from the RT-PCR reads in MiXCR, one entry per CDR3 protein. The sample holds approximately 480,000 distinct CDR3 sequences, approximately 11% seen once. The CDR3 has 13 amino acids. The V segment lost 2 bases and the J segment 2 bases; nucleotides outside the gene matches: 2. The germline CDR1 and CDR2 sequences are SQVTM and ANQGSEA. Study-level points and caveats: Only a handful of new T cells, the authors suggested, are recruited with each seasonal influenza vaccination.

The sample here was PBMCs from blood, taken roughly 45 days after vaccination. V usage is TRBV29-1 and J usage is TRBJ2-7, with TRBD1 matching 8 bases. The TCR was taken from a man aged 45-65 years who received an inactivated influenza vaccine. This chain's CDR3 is CSVETGGTYEQYF. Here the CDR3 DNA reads TGCAGCGTTGAAACAGGGGGGACCTACGAGCAGTACTTC.